The rows below give T cell receptor beta chains drawn from one sample of a study of blood T cell repertoires in COVID-19. Profiling relied on immunoSEQ multiplex PCR, and the TCRdb table lists in-frame clones only, not all of them. The top ten hold about 3.1% of the sample, which has 200,000 to 250,000 clones, about 90% seen once. Sample: PBMCs or T cells enriched from blood (not recorded which). The receptors come from a woman between 50 and 59 years old in a cohort exposed to, infected with or recovered from COVID-19 (not recorded which). Both conserved end residues are part of each CDR3. The D gene is left open where the match is weak. A row's size may be missing; if present it is once, few, many or a size class.

abundance: .
d_gene: .
j_gene: TRBJ1-2
v_gene: TRBV19
CDR3aa: CASSPGQRANYGYTF
CDR3nt: TGTGCCAGTAGCCCTGGACAGCGTGCTAACTATGGCTACACCTTC

abundance: .
d_gene: .
j_gene: TRBJ2-5
v_gene: TRBV11-1
CDR3aa: CASSRGTVLETQYF
CDR3nt: TGTGCCAGCAGCCGCGGGACAGTTTTAGAGACCCAGTACTTC

abundance: .
d_gene: TRBD1
j_gene: TRBJ2-5
v_gene: TRBV7-2
CDR3aa: CASSMQTGEETQYF
CDR3nt: TGTGCCAGCAGCATGCAGACAGGGGAAGAGACCCAGTACTTC

abundance: .
d_gene: .
j_gene: TRBJ2-4
v_gene: TRBV7-9
CDR3aa: CASSPSAGFGYF
CDR3nt: TGTGCCAGCAGCCCCTCCGCAGGATTTGGGTACTTC

abundance: .
d_gene: .
j_gene: TRBJ2-1
v_gene: TRBV5-1
CDR3aa: CASSRGQPQGNEQFF
CDR3nt: TGCGCCAGCAGTCGCGGTCAGCCTCAGGGCAATGAGCAGTTCTTC

abundance: .
d_gene: .
j_gene: TRBJ1-5
v_gene: TRBV29-1
CDR3aa: CSVEGRGGQPQHF
CDR3nt: TGCAGCGTTGAGGGTAGGGGAGGGCAGCCCCAGCATTTT

abundance: .
d_gene: .
j_gene: TRBJ2-1
v_gene: TRBV6-5
CDR3aa: CASSQYNEQFF
CDR3nt: TGTGCCAGCAGCCAGTACAATGAGCAGTTCTTC

abundance: few
d_gene: .
j_gene: TRBJ1-2
v_gene: TRBV7-2
CDR3aa: CASSLGPYGRDGGYTF
CDR3nt: TGTGCCAGCAGCTTAGGGCCCTACGGGAGGGATGGTGGCTACACCTTC

abundance: .
d_gene: TRBD2
j_gene: TRBJ2-7
v_gene: TRBV6-2/TRBV6-3
CDR3aa: CASSYTAGGAYEQYF
CDR3nt: TGTGCCAGCAGTTACACAGCGGGGGGGGCCTACGAGCAGTACTTC

abundance: .
d_gene: TRBD1
j_gene: TRBJ2-7
v_gene: TRBV19
CDR3aa: CASSITGGENEQYF
CDR3nt: TGTGCCAGTAGTATCACAGGGGGCGAGAACGAGCAGTACTTC

abundance: .
d_gene: TRBD1
j_gene: TRBJ2-1
v_gene: TRBV7-9
CDR3aa: CASSLDRGYNEQFF
CDR3nt: TGTGCCAGCAGCTTGGACAGGGGATACAATGAGCAGTTCTTC

abundance: once
d_gene: .
j_gene: TRBJ1-2
v_gene: TRBV29-1
CDR3aa: CSAREGTIAGYTF
CDR3nt: TGCAGCGCCAGGGAGGGGACTATCGCCGGCTACACCTTC

abundance: once
d_gene: .
j_gene: TRBJ2-2
v_gene: TRBV6-5
CDR3aa: CASSYGGYPGELFF
CDR3nt: TGTGCCAGCAGTTACGGCGGGTACCCCGGGGAGCTGTTTTTT

abundance: .
d_gene: .
j_gene: TRBJ1-6
v_gene: TRBV18
CDR3aa: CASSPSPGRSPLHF
CDR3nt: TGTGCCAGCTCACCATCGCCAGGGAGGTCACCCCTCCACTTT

abundance: .
d_gene: TRBD2
j_gene: TRBJ2-3
v_gene: TRBV7-9
CDR3aa: CASSLAGADTQYF
CDR3nt: TGTGCCAGCTCCCTAGCGGGGGCGGATACGCAGTATTTT

abundance: .
d_gene: .
j_gene: TRBJ1-4
v_gene: TRBV7-8
CDR3aa: CASSPGTYNEKLFF
CDR3nt: TGTGCCAGCAGCCCCGGGACATATAATGAAAAACTGTTTTTT

abundance: .
d_gene: .
j_gene: TRBJ1-2
v_gene: TRBV6-2/TRBV6-3
CDR3aa: CASSYGGNSYGYTF
CDR3nt: TGTGCCAGCAGTTACGGGGGGAACTCCTATGGCTACACCTTC

abundance: .
d_gene: TRBD2
j_gene: TRBJ2-1
v_gene: TRBV9
CDR3aa: CASSATSGRNEQFF
CDR3nt: TGTGCCAGCAGCGCGACTAGCGGGCGTAATGAGCAGTTCTTC

abundance: once
d_gene: .
j_gene: TRBJ1-5
v_gene: TRBV15
CDR3aa: CATSRAGRGVNQPQHF
CDR3nt: TGTGCCACCAGCAGAGCCGGGAGGGGTGTCAATCAGCCCCAGCATTTT

abundance: .
d_gene: .
j_gene: TRBJ2-5
v_gene: TRBV3-1/TRBV3-2
CDR3aa: CASSQGASGTQYF
CDR3nt: TGTGCCAGCAGCCAAGGAGCGTCCGGGACCCAGTACTTC

abundance: .
d_gene: .
j_gene: TRBJ2-5
v_gene: TRBV5-1
CDR3aa: CASSYGARETQYF
CDR3nt: TGCGCCAGCAGCTATGGGGCTAGGGAGACCCAGTACTTC

abundance: .
d_gene: .
j_gene: TRBJ2-5
v_gene: TRBV2
CDR3aa: CASSVGRAQVETQYF
CDR3nt: TGTGCCAGCAGTGTAGGCAGGGCTCAGGTAGAGACCCAGTACTTC

abundance: .
d_gene: .
j_gene: TRBJ2-5
v_gene: TRBV5-4
CDR3aa: CASSHTAGQETQYF
CDR3nt: TGTGCCAGCAGCCACACAGCCGGTCAAGAGACCCAGTACTTC

abundance: .
d_gene: TRBD2
j_gene: TRBJ2-1
v_gene: TRBV7-2
CDR3aa: CASSPRLAGPTTYNEQFF
CDR3nt: TGTGCCAGCAGCCCGAGACTAGCGGGGCCTACCACCTACAATGAGCAGTTCTTC

abundance: .
d_gene: .
j_gene: TRBJ1-6
v_gene: TRBV6-1
CDR3aa: CASSELVGRNSPLHF
CDR3nt: TGTGCCAGCAGTGAGCTTGTGGGCCGCAATTCACCCCTCCACTTT

abundance: .
d_gene: .
j_gene: TRBJ2-1
v_gene: TRBV4-2
CDR3aa: CASSQEGGLEQFF
CDR3nt: TGTGCCAGCAGCCAAGAGGGGGGACTGGAGCAGTTCTTC

abundance: .
d_gene: TRBD1
j_gene: TRBJ1-5
v_gene: TRBV30
CDR3aa: CAWSPGQGSNQPQHF
CDR3nt: TGTGCCTGGAGTCCGGGACAGGGATCCAATCAGCCCCAGCATTTT

abundance: many
d_gene: TRBD2
j_gene: TRBJ2-5
v_gene: TRBV4-1
CDR3aa: CASSASSGGLLETQYF
CDR3nt: TGCGCCAGCAGCGCATCTAGCGGGGGGTTATTAGAGACCCAGTACTTC

abundance: .
d_gene: .
j_gene: TRBJ1-3
v_gene: TRBV19
CDR3aa: CASSMFSGNTIYF
CDR3nt: TGTGCCAGTAGTATGTTCTCCGGAAACACCATATATTTT

abundance: .
d_gene: .
j_gene: TRBJ1-3
v_gene: TRBV6-5
CDR3aa: CASSYGGGDTIYF
CDR3nt: TGTGCCAGCAGCTACGGCGGCGGGGACACCATATATTTT

abundance: .
d_gene: .
j_gene: TRBJ1-2
v_gene: TRBV3-1/TRBV3-2
CDR3aa: CASSAHAGDGYTF
CDR3nt: TGTGCCAGCAGCGCACACGCGGGGGATGGCTACACCTTC

abundance: .
d_gene: TRBD1
j_gene: TRBJ1-4
v_gene: TRBV28
CDR3aa: CATRQGATNEKLFF
CDR3nt: TGTGCCACGCGACAGGGGGCCACTAATGAAAAACTGTTTTTT

abundance: .
d_gene: .
j_gene: TRBJ1-5
v_gene: TRBV2
CDR3aa: CASSGGTGQPQHF
CDR3nt: TGTGCCAGCAGTGGAGGAACTGGGCAGCCCCAGCATTTT

abundance: few
d_gene: .
j_gene: TRBJ1-1
v_gene: TRBV18
CDR3aa: CASSPLGANTEAFF
CDR3nt: TGTGCCAGCTCACCACTAGGGGCGAACACTGAAGCTTTCTTT

abundance: .
d_gene: TRBD2
j_gene: TRBJ2-2
v_gene: TRBV30
CDR3aa: CAWSTPAGGPIGELFF
CDR3nt: TGTGCCTGGAGTACCCCAGCGGGGGGGCCTATCGGGGAGCTGTTTTTT

abundance: .
d_gene: .
j_gene: TRBJ1-2
v_gene: TRBV1
CDR3aa: CTSSQGGPGNYGYTF
CDR3nt: TGCACCAGCAGCCAAGGTGGACCGGGGAACTATGGCTACACCTTC

abundance: .
d_gene: TRBD1
j_gene: TRBJ1-4
v_gene: TRBV25-1
CDR3aa: CASRRGQGEKLFF
CDR3nt: TGTGCCAGCAGGAGGGGACAGGGGGAAAAACTGTTTTTT

abundance: .
d_gene: .
j_gene: TRBJ1-6
v_gene: TRBV3-1/TRBV3-2
CDR3aa: CASSLSAGYSPLHF
CDR3nt: TGTGCCAGCAGCCTGTCGGCGGGCTATTCACCCCTCCACTTT

abundance: .
d_gene: TRBD1
j_gene: TRBJ1-2
v_gene: TRBV3-1/TRBV3-2
CDR3aa: CASSPTGVYGYTF
CDR3nt: TGTGCCAGCAGCCCGACAGGGGTCTATGGCTACACCTTC